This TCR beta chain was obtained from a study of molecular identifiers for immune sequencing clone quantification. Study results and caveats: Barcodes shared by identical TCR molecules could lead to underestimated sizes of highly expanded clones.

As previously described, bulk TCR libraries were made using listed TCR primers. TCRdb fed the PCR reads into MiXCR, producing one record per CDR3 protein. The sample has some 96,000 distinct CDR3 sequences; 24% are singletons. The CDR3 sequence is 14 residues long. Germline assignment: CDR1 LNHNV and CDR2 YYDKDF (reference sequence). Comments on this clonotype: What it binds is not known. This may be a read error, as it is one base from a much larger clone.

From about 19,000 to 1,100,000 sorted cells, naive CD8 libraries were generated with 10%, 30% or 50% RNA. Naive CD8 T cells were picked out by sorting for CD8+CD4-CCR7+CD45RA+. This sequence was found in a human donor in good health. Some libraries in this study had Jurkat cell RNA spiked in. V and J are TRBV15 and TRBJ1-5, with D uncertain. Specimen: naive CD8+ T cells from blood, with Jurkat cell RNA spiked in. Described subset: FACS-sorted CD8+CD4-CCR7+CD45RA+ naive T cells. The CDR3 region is CATSRDSVGQPQQF. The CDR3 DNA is TGTGCCACCAGCAGAGATTCGGTAGGGCAGCCCCAGCAGTTT.